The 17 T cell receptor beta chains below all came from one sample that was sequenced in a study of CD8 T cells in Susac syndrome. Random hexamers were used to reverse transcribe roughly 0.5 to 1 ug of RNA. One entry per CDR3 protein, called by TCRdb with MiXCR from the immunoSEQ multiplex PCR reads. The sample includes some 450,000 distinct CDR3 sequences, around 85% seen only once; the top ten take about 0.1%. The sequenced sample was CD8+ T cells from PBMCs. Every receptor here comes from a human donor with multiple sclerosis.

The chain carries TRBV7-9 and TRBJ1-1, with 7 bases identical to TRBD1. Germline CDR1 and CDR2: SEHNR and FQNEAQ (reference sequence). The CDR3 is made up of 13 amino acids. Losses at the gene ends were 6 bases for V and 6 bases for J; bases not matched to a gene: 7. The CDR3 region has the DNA TGTGCCAGCAGGGTAGGAGGGGGCCCTGAAGCTTTCTTT. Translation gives CASRVGGGPEAFF.

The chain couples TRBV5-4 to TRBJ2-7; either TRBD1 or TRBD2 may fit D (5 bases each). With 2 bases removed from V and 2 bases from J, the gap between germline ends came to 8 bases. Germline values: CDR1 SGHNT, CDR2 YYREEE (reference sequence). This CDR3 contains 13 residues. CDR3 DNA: TGTGCCAGCAGCTTACAGGAGGCCTACGAGCAGTACTTC. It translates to CASSLQEAYEQYF.

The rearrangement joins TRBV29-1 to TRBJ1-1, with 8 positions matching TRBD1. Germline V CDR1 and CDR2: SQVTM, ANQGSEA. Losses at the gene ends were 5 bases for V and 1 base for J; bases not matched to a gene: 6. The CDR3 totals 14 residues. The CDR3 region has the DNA TGCAGCGTTCTCCAGGGGGCCTCGAACACTGAAGCTTTCTTT. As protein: CSVLQGASNTEAFF.

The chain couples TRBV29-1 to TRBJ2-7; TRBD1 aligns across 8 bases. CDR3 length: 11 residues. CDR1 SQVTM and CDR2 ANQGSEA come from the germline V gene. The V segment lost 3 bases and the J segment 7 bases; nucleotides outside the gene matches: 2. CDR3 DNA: TGCAGCGTTGAGAGACAGGGGGAGCAGTACTTC. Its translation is CSVERQGEQYF.

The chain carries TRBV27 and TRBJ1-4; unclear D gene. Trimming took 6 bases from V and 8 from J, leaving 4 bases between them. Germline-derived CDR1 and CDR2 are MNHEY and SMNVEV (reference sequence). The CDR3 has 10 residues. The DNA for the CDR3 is TGTGCCAGCAGACTAGAAAAACTGTTTTTT. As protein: CASRLEKLFF.

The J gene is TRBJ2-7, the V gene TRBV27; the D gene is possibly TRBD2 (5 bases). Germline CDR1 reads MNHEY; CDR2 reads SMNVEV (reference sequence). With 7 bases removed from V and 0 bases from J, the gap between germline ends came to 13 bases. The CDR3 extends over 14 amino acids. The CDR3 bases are TGTGCCAGCAAATCGGACGGGGACTCCTACGAGCAGTACTTC. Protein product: CASKSDGDSYEQYF.

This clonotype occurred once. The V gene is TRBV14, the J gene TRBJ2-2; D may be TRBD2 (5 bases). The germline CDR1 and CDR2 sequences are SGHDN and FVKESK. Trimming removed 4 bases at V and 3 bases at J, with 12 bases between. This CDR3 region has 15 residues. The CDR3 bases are TGTGCCAGCAGCCCGCTGGGAGCGGACACCGGGGAGCTGTTTTTT. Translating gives CASSPLGADTGELFF.

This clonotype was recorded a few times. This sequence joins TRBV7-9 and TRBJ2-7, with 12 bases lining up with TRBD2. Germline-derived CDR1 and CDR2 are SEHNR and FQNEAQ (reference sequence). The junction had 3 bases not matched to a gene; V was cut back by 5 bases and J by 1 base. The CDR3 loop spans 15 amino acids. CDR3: CASSRTSGDSYEQYF. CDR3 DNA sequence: TGTGCCAGCAGCCGGACTAGCGGGGATTCCTACGAGCAGTACTTC.

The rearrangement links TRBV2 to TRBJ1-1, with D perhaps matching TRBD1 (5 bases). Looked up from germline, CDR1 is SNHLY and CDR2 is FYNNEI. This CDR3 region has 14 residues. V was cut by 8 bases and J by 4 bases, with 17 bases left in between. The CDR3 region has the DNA TGTGCCAGCTCCCCGGGCAGGGCGAGCACTGAAGCTTTCTTT. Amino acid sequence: CASSPGRASTEAFF.

The chain's CDR3 is CATSEGATEQFF. The CDR3, as DNA: TGTGCCACCAGTGAGGGAGCGACTGAGCAGTTCTTC. V gene TRBV24-1 combines with J gene TRBJ2-1; D is perhaps TRBD2 (5 bases). This CDR3 region has 12 residues. CDR1 and CDR2 (germline): KGHDR, SFDVKD. V was pared by 4 bases and J by 9 bases, with 9 bases between.

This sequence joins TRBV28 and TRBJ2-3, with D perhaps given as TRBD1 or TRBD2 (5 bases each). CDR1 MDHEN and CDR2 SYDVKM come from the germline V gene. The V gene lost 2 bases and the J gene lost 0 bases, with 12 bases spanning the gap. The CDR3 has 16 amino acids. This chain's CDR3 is CASSLGPGPSTDTQYF. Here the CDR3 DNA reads TGTGCCAGCAGTTTAGGTCCGGGGCCCAGCACAGATACGCAGTATTTT.

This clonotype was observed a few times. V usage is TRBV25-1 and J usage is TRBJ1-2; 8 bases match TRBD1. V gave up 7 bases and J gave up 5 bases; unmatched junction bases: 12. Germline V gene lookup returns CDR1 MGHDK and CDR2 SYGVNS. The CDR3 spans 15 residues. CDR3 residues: CASTQTGTGLYGYTF. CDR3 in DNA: TGTGCCAGCACTCAAACCGGGACAGGCTTATATGGCTACACCTTC.

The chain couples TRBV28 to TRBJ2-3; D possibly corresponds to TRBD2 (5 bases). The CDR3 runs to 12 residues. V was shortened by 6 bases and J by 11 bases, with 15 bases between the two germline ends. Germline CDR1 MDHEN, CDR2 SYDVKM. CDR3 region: CASSLELGLQYF. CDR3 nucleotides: TGTGCCAGCAGCCTTGAACTAGGTTTGCAGTATTTT.

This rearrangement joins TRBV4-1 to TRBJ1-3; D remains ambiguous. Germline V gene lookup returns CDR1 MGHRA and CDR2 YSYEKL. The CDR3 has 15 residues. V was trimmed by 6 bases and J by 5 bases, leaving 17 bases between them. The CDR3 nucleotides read TGCGCCAGCAGTTTGGGCCTGGGCCCAAGAAACACCATATATTTT. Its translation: CASSLGLGPRNTIYF.

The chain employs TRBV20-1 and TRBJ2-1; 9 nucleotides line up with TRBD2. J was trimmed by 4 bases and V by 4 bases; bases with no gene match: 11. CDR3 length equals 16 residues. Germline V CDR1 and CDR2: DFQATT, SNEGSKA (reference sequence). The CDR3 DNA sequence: TGCAGTGCTAAAACCTACAGCGGGAGGAAATACAATGAGCAGTTCTTC. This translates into CSAKTYSGRKYNEQFF.

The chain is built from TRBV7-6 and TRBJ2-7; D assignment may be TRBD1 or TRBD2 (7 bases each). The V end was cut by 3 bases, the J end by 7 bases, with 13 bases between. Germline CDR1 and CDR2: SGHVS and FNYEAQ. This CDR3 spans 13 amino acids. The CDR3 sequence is CASSFGRGGEQYF. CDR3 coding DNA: TGTGCCAGCAGCTTTGGCAGGGGGGGAGAGCAGTACTTC.

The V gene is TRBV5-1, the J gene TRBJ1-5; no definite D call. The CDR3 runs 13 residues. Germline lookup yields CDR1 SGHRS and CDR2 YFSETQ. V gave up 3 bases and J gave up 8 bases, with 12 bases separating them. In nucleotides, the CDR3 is TGCGCCAGCAGCTCCCCCCCCAACGAGCCCCAGCATTTT. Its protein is CASSSPPNEPQHF.